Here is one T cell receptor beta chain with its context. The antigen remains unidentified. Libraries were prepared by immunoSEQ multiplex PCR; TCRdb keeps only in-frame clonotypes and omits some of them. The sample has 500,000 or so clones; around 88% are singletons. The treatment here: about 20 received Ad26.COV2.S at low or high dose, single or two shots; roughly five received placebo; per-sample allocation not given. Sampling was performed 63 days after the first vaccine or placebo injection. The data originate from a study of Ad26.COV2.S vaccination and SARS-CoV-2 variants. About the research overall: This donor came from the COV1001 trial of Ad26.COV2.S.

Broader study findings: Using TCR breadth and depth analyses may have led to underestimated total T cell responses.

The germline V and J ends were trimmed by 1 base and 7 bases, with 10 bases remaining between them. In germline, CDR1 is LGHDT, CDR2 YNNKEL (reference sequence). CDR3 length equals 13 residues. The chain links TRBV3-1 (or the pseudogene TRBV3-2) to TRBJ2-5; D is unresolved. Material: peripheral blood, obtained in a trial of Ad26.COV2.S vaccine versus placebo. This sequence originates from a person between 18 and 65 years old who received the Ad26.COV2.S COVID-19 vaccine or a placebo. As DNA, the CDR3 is TGTGCCAGCAGCCAAGGTGGGTCCGGGACCCAGTACTTC. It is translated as CASSQGGSGTQYF.